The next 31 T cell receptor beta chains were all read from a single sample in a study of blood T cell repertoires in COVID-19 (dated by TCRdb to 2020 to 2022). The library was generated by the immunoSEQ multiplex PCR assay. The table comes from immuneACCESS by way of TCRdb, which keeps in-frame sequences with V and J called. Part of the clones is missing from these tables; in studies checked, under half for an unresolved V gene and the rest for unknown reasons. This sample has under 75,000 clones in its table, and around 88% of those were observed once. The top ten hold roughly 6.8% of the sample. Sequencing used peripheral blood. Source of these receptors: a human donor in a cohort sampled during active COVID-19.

CDR3 residues: CASSYGTGSPWAGELFF. The CDR3 DNA reads TGTGCCAGTAGTTACGGGACAGGGTCACCATGGGCCGGGGAGCTGTTTTTT. This sequence joins TRBV19 and TRBJ2-2; 9 nucleotides line up with TRBD1. Looked up from germline, CDR1 is LNHDA and CDR2 is SQIVND (reference sequence). The CDR3 contains 17 residues. V gave up 5 bases and J gave up 6 bases; unmatched junction bases: 13.

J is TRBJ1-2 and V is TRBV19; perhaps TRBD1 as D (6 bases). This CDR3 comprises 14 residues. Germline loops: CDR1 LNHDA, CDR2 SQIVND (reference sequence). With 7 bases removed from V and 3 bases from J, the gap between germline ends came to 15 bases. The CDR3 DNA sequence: TGTGCCAGTATCTGGACAGATGGTCACTATGGCTACACCTTC. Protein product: CASIWTDGHYGYTF.

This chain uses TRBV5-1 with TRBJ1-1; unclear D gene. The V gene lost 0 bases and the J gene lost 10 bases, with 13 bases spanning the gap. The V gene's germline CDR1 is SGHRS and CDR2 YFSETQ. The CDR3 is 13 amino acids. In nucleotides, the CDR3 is TGCGCCAGCAGCTTGGGCCCCGAACAAACAGCTTTCTTT. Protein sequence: CASSLGPEQTAFF.

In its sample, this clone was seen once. Here the CDR3 DNA reads TGTGCCAGCAGCTTAGCGGGGGCCAGCGCCGGGCAGTTCTTC. This gives the protein CASSLAGASAGQFF. The chain has TRBV7-3 and TRBJ2-1, with TRBD2 as a possible D gene (7 bases). From germline, CDR1 is SGHTA and CDR2 FQGTGA. The CDR3 spans 14 residues. Trimming stripped 2 bases from V and 12 bases from J, with 17 bases between.

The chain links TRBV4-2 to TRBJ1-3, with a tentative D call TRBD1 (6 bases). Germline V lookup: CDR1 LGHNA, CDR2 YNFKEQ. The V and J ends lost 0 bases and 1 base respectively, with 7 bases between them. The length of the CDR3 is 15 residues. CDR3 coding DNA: TGTGCCAGCAGCCAAGAACAGGGATCTGGAAACACCATATATTTT. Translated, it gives CASSQEQGSGNTIYF.

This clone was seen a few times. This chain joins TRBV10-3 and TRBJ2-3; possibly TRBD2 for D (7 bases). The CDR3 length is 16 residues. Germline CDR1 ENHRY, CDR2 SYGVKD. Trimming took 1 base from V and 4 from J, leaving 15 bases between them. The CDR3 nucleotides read TGTGCCATCAGTGAGTGGGCGGGGGCACAGGCAGATACGCAGTATTTT. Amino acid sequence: CAISEWAGAQADTQYF.

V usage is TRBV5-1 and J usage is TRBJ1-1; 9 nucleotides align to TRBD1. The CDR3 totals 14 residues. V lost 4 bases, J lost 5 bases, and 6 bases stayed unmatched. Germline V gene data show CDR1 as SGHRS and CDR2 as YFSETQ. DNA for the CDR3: TGCGCCAGCAGCACCGGGACAGGGAGTACTGAAGCTTTCTTT. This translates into CASSTGTGSTEAFF.

In DNA, the CDR3 is TGCGCCAGCAGTGAGTCAGGCGGCAGCACAGATACGCAGTATTTT. Translating gives CASSESGGSTDTQYF. The gene calls are TRBV10-2 and TRBJ2-3; the D is unclear. The V gene's germline CDR1 is WSHSY and CDR2 SAAADI. Deletions cut 0 bases from V and 0 bases from J, with 7 bases between. The CDR3 consists of 15 residues.

CDR3 amino acids: CASSTGLNNEQFF. The CDR3 DNA sequence: TGCGCCAGCAGTACGGGACTAAACAATGAGCAGTTCTTC. The chain uses TRBV10-1 and TRBJ2-1; 7 nucleotides align to TRBD2. This CDR3 comprises 13 residues. From germline, CDR1 is WNHNN and CDR2 SYGVQD (reference sequence). The trim removed 5 bases at V and 5 bases at J, leaving 3 bases unmatched.

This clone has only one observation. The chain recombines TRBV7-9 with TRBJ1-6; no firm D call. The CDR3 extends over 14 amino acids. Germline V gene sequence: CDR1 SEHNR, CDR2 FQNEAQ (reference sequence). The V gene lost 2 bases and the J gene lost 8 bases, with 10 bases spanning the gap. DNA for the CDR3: TGTGCCAGCAGCTTAATGAACGGAGATTCACCCCTCCACTTT. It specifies CASSLMNGDSPLHF.

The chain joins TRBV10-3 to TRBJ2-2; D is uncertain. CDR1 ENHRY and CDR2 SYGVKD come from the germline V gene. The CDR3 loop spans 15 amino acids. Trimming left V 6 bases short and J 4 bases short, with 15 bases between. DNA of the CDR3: TGTGCCATCAGCGAGCTAGGTTGGTTCACCGGGGAGCTGTTTTTT. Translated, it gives CAISELGWFTGELFF.

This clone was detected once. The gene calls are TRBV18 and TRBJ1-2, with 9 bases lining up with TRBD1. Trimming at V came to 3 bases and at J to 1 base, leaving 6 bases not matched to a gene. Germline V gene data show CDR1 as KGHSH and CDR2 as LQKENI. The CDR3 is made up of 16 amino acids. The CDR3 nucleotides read TGTGCCAGCTCACCCCCGGGACAGGGAAATAACTATGGCTACACCTTC. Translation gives CASSPPGQGNNYGYTF.

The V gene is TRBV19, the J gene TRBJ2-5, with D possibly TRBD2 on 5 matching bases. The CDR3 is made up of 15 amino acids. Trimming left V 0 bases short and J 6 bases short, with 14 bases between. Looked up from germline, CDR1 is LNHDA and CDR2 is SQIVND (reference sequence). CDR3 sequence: CASSIDLDFRKTQYF. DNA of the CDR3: TGTGCCAGTAGTATAGATCTGGACTTTAGGAAGACCCAGTACTTC.

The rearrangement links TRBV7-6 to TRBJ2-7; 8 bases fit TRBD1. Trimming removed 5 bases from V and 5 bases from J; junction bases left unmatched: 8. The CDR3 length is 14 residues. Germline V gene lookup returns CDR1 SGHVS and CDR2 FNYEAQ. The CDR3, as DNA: TGTGCCAGCAGCGCCGTCAGGGGGCTCGACGAGCAGTACTTC. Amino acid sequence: CASSAVRGLDEQYF.

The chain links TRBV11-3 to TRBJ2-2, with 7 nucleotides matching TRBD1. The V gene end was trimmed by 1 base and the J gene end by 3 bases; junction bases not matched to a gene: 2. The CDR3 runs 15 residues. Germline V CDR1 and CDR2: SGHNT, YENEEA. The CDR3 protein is CASSLGQGYTGELFF. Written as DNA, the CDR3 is TGTGCCAGCAGCTTAGGACAGGGTTACACCGGGGAGCTGTTTTTT.

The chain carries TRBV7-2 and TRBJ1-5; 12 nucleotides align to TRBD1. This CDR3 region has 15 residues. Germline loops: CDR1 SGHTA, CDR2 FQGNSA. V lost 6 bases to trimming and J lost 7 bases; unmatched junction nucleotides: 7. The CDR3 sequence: CASSPGTGGEQPQHF. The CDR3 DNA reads TGTGCCAGCAGTCCCGGGACAGGGGGCGAACAGCCCCAGCATTTT.

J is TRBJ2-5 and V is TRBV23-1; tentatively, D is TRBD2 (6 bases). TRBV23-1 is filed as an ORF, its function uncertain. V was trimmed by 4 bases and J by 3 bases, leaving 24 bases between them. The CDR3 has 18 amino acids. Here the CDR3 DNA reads TGCGCCAGCAGTCGACCCCCACGGCTGGCGGGGTCTGAAGAGACCCAGTACTTC. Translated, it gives CASSRPPRLAGSEETQYF.

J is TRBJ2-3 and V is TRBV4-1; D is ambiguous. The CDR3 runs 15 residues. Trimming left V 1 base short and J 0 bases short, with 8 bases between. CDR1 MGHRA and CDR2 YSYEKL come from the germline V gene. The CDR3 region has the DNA TGCGCCAGCAGCCAAGGCGGTTCTAGCACAGATACGCAGTATTTT. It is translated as CASSQGGSSTDTQYF.

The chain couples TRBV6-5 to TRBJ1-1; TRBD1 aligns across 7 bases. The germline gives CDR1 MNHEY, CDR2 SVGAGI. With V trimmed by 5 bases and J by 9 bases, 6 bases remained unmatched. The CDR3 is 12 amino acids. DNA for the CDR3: TGTGCCAGCAGTCGGGACAGCCGACAAGCTTTCTTT. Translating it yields CASSRDSRQAFF.

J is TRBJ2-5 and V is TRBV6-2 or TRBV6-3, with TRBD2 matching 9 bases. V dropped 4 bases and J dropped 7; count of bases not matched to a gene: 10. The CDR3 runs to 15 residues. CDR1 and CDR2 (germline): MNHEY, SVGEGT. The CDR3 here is CASSSPRGGVWTQYF. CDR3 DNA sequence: TGTGCCAGCAGTTCCCCGCGGGGGGGGGTGTGGACCCAGTACTTC.

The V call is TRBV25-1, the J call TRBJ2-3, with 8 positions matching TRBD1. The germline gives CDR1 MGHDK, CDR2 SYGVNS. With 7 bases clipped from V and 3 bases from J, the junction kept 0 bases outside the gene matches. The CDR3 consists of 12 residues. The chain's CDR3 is CASNRGTDTQYF. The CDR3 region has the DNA TGTGCCAGCAACAGGGGGACAGATACGCAGTATTTT.

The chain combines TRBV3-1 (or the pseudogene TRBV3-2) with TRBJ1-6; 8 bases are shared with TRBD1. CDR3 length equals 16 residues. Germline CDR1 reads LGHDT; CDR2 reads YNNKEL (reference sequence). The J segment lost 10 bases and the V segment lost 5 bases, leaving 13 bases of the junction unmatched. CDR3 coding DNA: TGTGCCAGCAGCTTTAATTCCAGGGGGCGCGGATCACCCCTCCACTTT. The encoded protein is CASSFNSRGRGSPLHF.

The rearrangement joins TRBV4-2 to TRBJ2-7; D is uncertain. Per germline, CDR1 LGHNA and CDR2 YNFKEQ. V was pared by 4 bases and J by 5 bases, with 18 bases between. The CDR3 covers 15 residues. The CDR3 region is CASSRALGFPNEQYF. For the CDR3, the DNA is TGTGCCAGCAGCCGCGCGCTAGGATTCCCTAACGAGCAGTACTTC.

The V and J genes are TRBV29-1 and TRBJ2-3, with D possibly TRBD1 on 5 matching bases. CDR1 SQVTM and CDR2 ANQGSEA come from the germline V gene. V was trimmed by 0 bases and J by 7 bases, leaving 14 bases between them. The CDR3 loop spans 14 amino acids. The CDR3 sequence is CSVEEGPQGNTQYF. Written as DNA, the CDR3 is TGCAGCGTTGAAGAGGGCCCTCAGGGAAATACGCAGTATTTT.

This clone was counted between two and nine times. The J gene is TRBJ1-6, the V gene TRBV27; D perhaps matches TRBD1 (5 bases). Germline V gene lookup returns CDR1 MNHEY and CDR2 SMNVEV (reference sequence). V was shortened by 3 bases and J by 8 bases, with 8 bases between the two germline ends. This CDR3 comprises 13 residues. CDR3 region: CASSFGGDSPLHF. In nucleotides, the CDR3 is TGTGCCAGCAGTTTTGGAGGGGATTCACCCCTCCACTTT.

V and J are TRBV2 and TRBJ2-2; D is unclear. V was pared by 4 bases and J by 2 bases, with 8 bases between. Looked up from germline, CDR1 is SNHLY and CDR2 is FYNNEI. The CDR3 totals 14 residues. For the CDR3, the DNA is TGTGCCAGCAGTGGGGCAGTCAACACCGGGGAGCTGTTTTTT. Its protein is CASSGAVNTGELFF.

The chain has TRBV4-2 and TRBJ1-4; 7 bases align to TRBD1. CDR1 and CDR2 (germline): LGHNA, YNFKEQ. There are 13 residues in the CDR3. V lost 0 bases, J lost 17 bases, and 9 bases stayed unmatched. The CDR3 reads CASSQDLRRDSFF. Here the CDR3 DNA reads TGTGCCAGCAGCCAAGATCTGCGCCGGGACAGTTTTTTT.

CDR3: CASNPWGLDTEAFF. CDR3 DNA: TGTGCCAGCAATCCTTGGGGGCTGGACACTGAAGCTTTCTTT. V gene TRBV6-5 combines with J gene TRBJ1-1; TRBD1 is a possible D gene (6 bases). The CDR3 is made up of 14 amino acids. CDR1 is MNHEY and CDR2 is SVGAGI in the germline V gene. V gave up 7 bases and J gave up 3 bases, with 15 bases separating them.

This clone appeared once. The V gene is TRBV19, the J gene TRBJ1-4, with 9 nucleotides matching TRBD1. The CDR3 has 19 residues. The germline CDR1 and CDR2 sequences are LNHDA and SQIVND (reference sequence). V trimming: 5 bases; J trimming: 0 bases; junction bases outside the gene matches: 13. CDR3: CASSLKSGTGISTNEKLFF. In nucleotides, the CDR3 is TGTGCCAGTAGTCTTAAATCTGGGACAGGGATCTCAACTAATGAAAAACTGTTTTTT. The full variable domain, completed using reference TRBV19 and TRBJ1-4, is DGGITQSPKYLFRKEGQNVTLSCEQNLNHDAMYWYRQDPGQGLRLIYYSQIVNDFQKGDIAEGYSVSREKKESFPLTVTSAQKNPTAFYLCASSLKSGTGISTNEKLFFGSGTQLSVL.

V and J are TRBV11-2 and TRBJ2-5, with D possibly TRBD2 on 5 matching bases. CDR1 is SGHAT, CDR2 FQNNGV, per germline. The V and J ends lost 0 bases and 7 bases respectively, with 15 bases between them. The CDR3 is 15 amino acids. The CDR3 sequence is CASSLESGNVGTQYF. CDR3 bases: TGTGCCAGCAGCTTAGAGTCGGGAAATGTAGGGACCCAGTACTTC.

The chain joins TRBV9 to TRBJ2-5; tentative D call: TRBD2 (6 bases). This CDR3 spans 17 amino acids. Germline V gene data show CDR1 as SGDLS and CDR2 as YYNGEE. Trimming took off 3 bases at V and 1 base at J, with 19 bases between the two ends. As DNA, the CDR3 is TGTGCCAGCAGCGACTGGGGGGTGGGTTCAATCCAAGAGACCCAGTACTTC. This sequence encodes CASSDWGVGSIQETQYF.